The 18 T cell receptor beta chains in this list originate from one sample, sequenced in a study of CD8 T cells in ankylosing spondylitis. Each CDR3 protein gets one entry after TCRdb re-called the 5' RACE reads with MiXCR. Of around 340,000 distinct CDR3 sequences in the sample, over 12% were seen once. Specimen: blood, either unsorted or a sorted T cell fraction (not recorded which). Every receptor here comes from a male donor with ankylosing spondylitis or in good health (not recorded which).

The rearrangement links TRBV5-1 to TRBJ2-2, with 8 bases aligning to TRBD2. The CDR3 loop spans 17 amino acids. Germline V gives CDR1 SGHRS, CDR2 YFSETQ. Trimming removed 3 bases from V and 6 bases from J; junction bases left unmatched: 13. The CDR3, as DNA: TGCGCCAGCAGCTGGGGTAGCGGGGCTGCAAGTTCCGGGGAGCTGTTTTTT. Translation: CASSWGSGAASSGELFF.

The chain recombines TRBV12-3 or TRBV12-4 with TRBJ2-7; 9 bases are a match to TRBD2. The CDR3 runs 15 residues. Trimming at V came to 6 bases and at J to 8 bases, leaving 14 bases not matched to a gene. Here the CDR3 DNA reads TGTGCCAGCAGGTCTAGCGGGACGGCTCTTTTCAAGCAGTACTTC. Translation: CASRSSGTALFKQYF.

The gene calls are TRBV6-5 and TRBJ2-2, with D uncertain. Trimming pared 1 base from V and 3 bases from J, leaving 6 bases between. Per germline, CDR1 MNHEY and CDR2 SVGAGI. The CDR3 totals 14 residues. This CDR3 reads CASSYYTDTGELFF. CDR3 DNA: TGTGCCAGCAGTTACTACACGGACACCGGGGAGCTGTTTTTT.

This clonotype was observed a handful of times. The chain recombines TRBV5-1 with TRBJ2-3; the D is unclear. Trimming pared 4 bases from V and 7 bases from J, leaving 10 bases between. Germline V gives CDR1 SGHRS, CDR2 YFSETQ. The CDR3 loop spans 12 amino acids. The CDR3 loop reads CASSAAPNTQYF. DNA for the CDR3: TGCGCCAGCAGCGCCGCGCCCAATACGCAGTATTTT.

The table lists this clonotype with a count of one. This chain connects TRBV3-1 to TRBJ2-5; D is perhaps TRBD2 (6 bases). Germline CDR1 LGHDT, CDR2 YNNKEL (reference sequence). V gave up 3 bases and J gave up 5 bases, with 13 bases separating them. The CDR3 sequence is 14 residues long. The CDR3 loop reads CASSHLGRGETQYF. DNA of the CDR3: TGTGCCAGCAGCCACCTCGGCCGGGGGGAGACCCAGTACTTC.

This clonotype was found a few times. The genes are TRBV9 and TRBJ1-2; no reliable D call. The CDR3 has 14 amino acids. V was trimmed by 0 bases and J by 3 bases, leaving 9 bases between them. The germline V gene encodes CDR1 SGDLS and CDR2 YYNGEE. CDR3 amino acids: CASSVDLYDYGYTF. CDR3 nucleotides: TGTGCCAGCAGCGTAGATCTGTATGACTATGGCTACACCTTC. Complete variable domain (other parts from reference TRBV9 and TRBJ1-2): DSGVTQTPKHLITATGQRVTLRCSPRSGDLSVYWYQQSLDQGLQFLIQYYNGEERAKGNILERFSAQQFPDLHSELNLSSLELGDSALYFCASSVDLYDYGYTFGSGTRLTVV.

This clonotype was observed many times. The chain couples TRBV12-3 or TRBV12-4 to TRBJ1-1; D gene unclear. Trimming left V 3 bases short and J 1 base short, with 18 bases between. This CDR3 region has 17 residues. Here the CDR3 reads CASSFNRPARGNTEAFF. The CDR3 DNA reads as TGTGCCAGCAGTTTTAACAGACCGGCCAGAGGGAACACTGAAGCTTTCTTT.

This clonotype was recorded at least ten times. This rearrangement joins TRBV7-9 to TRBJ1-1; perhaps TRBD1 as D (5 bases). With 3 bases removed from V and 0 bases from J, the gap between germline ends came to 14 bases. The CDR3 is 16 residues long. Germline V gene lookup returns CDR1 SEHNR and CDR2 FQNEAQ (reference sequence). CDR3 nucleotide sequence: TGTGCCAGCAGCTTGGGTCCCGGGACGTTGAACACTGAAGCTTTCTTT. Translated, it gives CASSLGPGTLNTEAFF.

This clonotype turned up a few times. In DNA, the CDR3 is TGCGCCAGCAGCTGGGATAGCACCGGGGAGCTGTTTTTT. Amino acid sequence: CASSWDSTGELFF. J is TRBJ2-2 and V is TRBV5-1; D gene unclear. CDR1 and CDR2 (germline): SGHRS, YFSETQ. Trimming pared 3 bases from V and 4 bases from J, leaving 7 bases between. This CDR3 comprises 13 residues.

The V call is TRBV3-1, the J call TRBJ2-6; D call uncertain. Trimming took off 1 base at V and 2 bases at J, with 6 bases between the two ends. Germline lookup yields CDR1 LGHDT and CDR2 YNNKEL (reference sequence). This CDR3 is 15 amino acids long. The CDR3: CASSQAGTGANVLTF. CDR3 bases: TGTGCCAGCAGCCAAGCGGGTACTGGGGCCAACGTCCTGACTTTC.

The CDR3 DNA follows: TGTGCCAGCAGTCCTCTGCCCGCTGGGAAACTGTTTTTT. Translation gives CASSPLPAGKLFF. V and J are TRBV12-3 or TRBV12-4 and TRBJ1-4; D gene uncertain. The germline V and J ends were trimmed by 5 bases and 11 bases, with 15 bases remaining between them. The CDR3 is 13 residues long.

This clonotype has more than one count but fewer than ten. This chain uses TRBV5-5 with TRBJ1-1; D ambiguous. This CDR3 region has 15 residues. Germline-derived CDR1 and CDR2 are SGHKS and YYEKEE (reference sequence). Trimming took 1 base from V and 5 from J, leaving 15 bases between them. CDR3 loop: CASSLSEGLATEAFF. The CDR3 DNA reads as TGTGCCAGCAGCTTGAGTGAGGGATTAGCGACTGAAGCTTTCTTT.

CDR3 protein: CASSHDWTGTSYEQYF. CDR3 nucleotide sequence: TGTGCCAGCAGCCACGACTGGACAGGAACGTCCTACGAGCAGTACTTC. The rearrangement links TRBV5-5 to TRBJ2-7, with 7 bases identical to TRBD1. Germline V gene data show CDR1 as SGHKS and CDR2 as YYEKEE (reference sequence). With 4 bases clipped from V and 1 base from J, the junction kept 11 bases outside the gene matches. CDR3 size: 16 residues.

Only a few counts were recorded for this clonotype. This rearrangement joins TRBV5-1 to TRBJ1-1, with a possible D match to TRBD1 (6 bases). V lost 3 bases to trimming and J lost 1 base, with 10 bases between them. This CDR3 region has 14 residues. Germline V gene sequence: CDR1 SGHRS, CDR2 YFSETQ. The CDR3: CASSSLQGNTEAFF. The CDR3 DNA follows: TGCGCCAGCAGCTCCTTACAGGGGAACACTGAAGCTTTCTTT.

This clonotype has more than one count but fewer than ten. The chain links TRBV5-1 to TRBJ1-3, with D possibly being TRBD1 (5 bases). The CDR3 has 18 amino acids. The germline V and J ends were trimmed by 0 bases and 0 bases, with 16 bases remaining between them. From germline, CDR1 is SGHRS and CDR2 YFSETQ. This chain's CDR3 is CASSLGGTALLSGNTIYF. The CDR3 bases are TGCGCCAGCAGCTTGGGAGGGACTGCTCTTCTCTCTGGAAACACCATATATTTT. Full variable domain (rest looked up from reference TRBV5-1 and TRBJ1-3): KAGVTQTPRYLIKTRGQQVTLSCSPISGHRSVSWYQQTPGQGLQFLFEYFSETQRNKGNFPGRFSGRQFSNSRSEMNVSTLELGDSALYLCASSLGGTALLSGNTIYFGEGSWLTVV.

CDR3 coding DNA: TGTGCCAGCAGCCCCCCGCCGGCTCTGGAGCAGTACTTC. Protein sequence: CASSPPPALEQYF. The J gene is TRBJ2-7, the V gene TRBV12-3 or TRBV12-4, with D unclear. This CDR3 has 13 amino acids. V gave up 6 bases and J gave up 7 bases, with 16 bases separating them.

This clonotype was detected only a few times. The rearrangement uses TRBV3-1 and TRBJ2-5, with 7 bases lining up with TRBD2. V shed 4 bases and J 4 bases; nucleotides not matched to a gene: 6. The CDR3 extends over 14 amino acids. The germline V gene has CDR1 LGHDT and CDR2 YNNKEL (reference sequence). The CDR3 nucleotides are TGTGCCAGCAGCCGGCTAACTAGCGTAGAGACCCAGTACTTC. This sequence encodes CASSRLTSVETQYF.

The chain links TRBV6-5 to TRBJ2-3, with no clear D. The CDR3 contains 11 residues. V was pared by 7 bases and J by 6 bases, with 8 bases between. Looked up from germline, CDR1 is MNHEY and CDR2 is SVGAGI. The CDR3 bases are TGTGCCAGCAAGTGGCTGGATACGCAGTATTTT. This translates into CASKWLDTQYF.